Ten or more counts support the clone carrying this T cell receptor (beta chain). The target antigen is unknown. This sample is part of a study of blood T cells in healthy people across ages. Background on the study: About one barcoded TCR beta cDNA was captured per two T cells. Overall study findings and caveats: Versus aged donors, long-lived donors had higher diversity and more naive CD4+ cells. No one knew whether donors had CMV, which possibly confounded expanded clonotype changes.

Primers used in a second PCR of about 7 to 12 cycles were a sample-barcoded 5' primer and a J-beta primer mix. Sequencing recovered at least 2.5 million CDR3-containing paired-end reads from each sample. TCRdb re-derived calls from the 5' RACE reads in MiXCR, one entry per CDR3 protein. The sample comprises some 790,000 distinct CDR3 sequences, about 28% of which are singletons, and 15% to 20% rests with the top ten. This CDR3 has 12 residues. Trimming cost V 8 bases and J 4 bases, with 8 bases left between them. Per germline, CDR1 SEHNR and CDR2 FQNEAQ (reference sequence). The origin of this receptor is a woman of 80 years or more in good health. This sequence joins TRBV7-9 and TRBJ1-4, with D unclear. Sequencing was carried out using blood. CDR3 bases: TGTGCCAGCGGCCTAAATAATGAAAAACTGTTTTTT. This sequence encodes CASGLNNEKLFF.